The 27 T cell receptor beta chains given below trace back to one sample, sequenced in a study. In TCRdb, the RT-PCR reads were re-called with MiXCR into one record per CDR3 protein. The sample comprises around 700,000 distinct CDR3 sequences, approximately 15% of which are singletons, and 3.6% rests with the top ten. Sequencing was carried out using memory CD4+ T cells from blood. The receptors come from a female donor in good health, serving as a healthy control.

The sample holds many counts of this clonotype. The CDR3 DNA is TGTGCCAGCAGTGAAGGACGGACTGCAGTCTACGAGCAGTACTTC. Its translation: CASSEGRTAVYEQYF. This chain uses TRBV6-1 with TRBJ2-7; D may be TRBD2 (5 bases). The CDR3 length is 15 residues. Germline V gives CDR1 MNHNS, CDR2 SASEGT. V was trimmed by 1 base and J by 3 bases, leaving 13 bases between them.

This clonotype was picked up a small number of times. The chain uses TRBV6-1 and TRBJ2-7; TRBD2 agrees at 14 bases. Germline values: CDR1 MNHNS, CDR2 SASEGT. V lost 10 bases and J lost 5; bases outside the gene matches: 10. This CDR3 contains 15 residues. CDR3 sequence reads: CATRGGLAGGHEQYF. In DNA form, the CDR3 reads TGTGCCACACGGGGTGGACTAGCGGGAGGACACGAGCAGTACTTC.

This chain joins TRBV7-8 and TRBJ2-3; 11 positions agree with TRBD1. The CDR3 has 17 residues. Germline V CDR1 and CDR2: SGHVS, FQNEAQ. J lost 3 bases, V lost 4 bases, and 9 bases had no gene match. CDR3 region: CASSSLGTGGGTDTQYF. Here the CDR3 DNA reads TGTGCCAGCAGCTCCCTAGGGACAGGGGGGGGGACAGATACGCAGTATTTT.

This clonotype was seen at least ten times. The J gene is TRBJ1-5, the V gene TRBV13; 7 nucleotides line up with TRBD1. Per the germline V gene, CDR1 is PRHDT and CDR2 is FYEKMQ (reference sequence). The CDR3 has 15 amino acids. The junction had 9 bases not matched to a gene; V was cut back by 0 bases and J by 10 bases. The CDR3 sequence: CASSLGTGARGPQHF. Here the CDR3 DNA reads TGTGCCAGCAGCTTAGGAACAGGGGCCAGGGGACCCCAGCATTTT. Drawing the rest from reference TRBV13 and TRBJ1-5, the complete variable domain is AAGVIQSPRHLIKEKRETATLKCYPIPRHDTVYWYQQGPGQDPQFLISFYEKMQSDKGSIPDRFSAQQFSDYHSELNMSSLELGDSALYFCASSLGTGARGPQHFGDGTRLSIL.

The chain uses TRBV9 and TRBJ2-7; 9 nucleotides align to TRBD2. The CDR3 has 17 residues. Germline trimming cut 0 bases from V and 5 bases from J; bases unmatched to any gene: 12. In germline, CDR1 is SGDLS, CDR2 YYNGEE. The CDR3 sequence is CASSVEGEAGGLNEQYF. CDR3 nucleotide sequence: TGTGCCAGCAGCGTAGAAGGTGAAGCGGGAGGCCTCAACGAGCAGTACTTC.

This clonotype has more than one count but fewer than ten. This chain joins TRBV5-1 and TRBJ1-1; D gene uncertain. The germline V gene encodes CDR1 SGHRS and CDR2 YFSETQ. The CDR3 extends over 15 amino acids. V was trimmed by 7 bases and J by 4 bases, leaving 20 bases between them. In nucleotides, the CDR3 is TGCGCCAGCGCCCCTGATCGGTTGGCGAGCACTGAAGCTTTCTTT. This sequence encodes CASAPDRLASTEAFF.

This clonotype has only a few counts. The chain links TRBV20-1 to TRBJ2-5; 8 nucleotides agree with TRBD2. The CDR3 extends over 14 amino acids. With V trimmed by 1 base and J by 4 bases, 5 bases remained unmatched. Germline V gives CDR1 DFQATT, CDR2 SNEGSKA (reference sequence). The CDR3 loop reads CSARVHLAGETQYF. Written as DNA, the CDR3 is TGCAGTGCTAGAGTCCACCTAGCGGGAGAGACCCAGTACTTC.

This clonotype was observed a handful of times. This rearrangement joins TRBV6-6 to TRBJ2-1; no clear D gene. V lost 0 bases to trimming and J lost 7 bases, with 7 bases between them. Germline V gives CDR1 MNHNY, CDR2 SVGAGI (reference sequence). The CDR3 extends over 13 amino acids. The CDR3 region is CASSYSRTNEQFF. The CDR3 DNA is TGTGCCAGCAGTTACTCTAGAACGAATGAGCAGTTCTTC.

In its sample, this clonotype was seen a few times. This chain links TRBV9 with TRBJ1-1; no definite D call. This CDR3 is built from 14 residues. The V gene's germline CDR1 is SGDLS and CDR2 YYNGEE. Trimming removed 4 bases from V and 0 bases from J, with 10 bases in between. The CDR3 DNA reads as TGTGCCAGCAGCCCATCGGCCATGAACACTGAAGCTTTCTTT. Its translation is CASSPSAMNTEAFF.

V gene TRBV11-3 combines with J gene TRBJ2-2; 7 bases line up with TRBD2. Germline V gene sequence: CDR1 SGHNT, CDR2 YENEEA. CDR3 length equals 18 residues. With 0 bases clipped from V and 3 bases from J, the junction kept 10 bases outside the gene matches. The chain's CDR3 is CASSLELRLAGDTGELFF. In DNA form, the CDR3 reads TGTGCCAGCAGCTTAGAGCTTAGACTGGCGGGAGACACCGGGGAGCTGTTTTTT. Full variable domain (outside the CDR3, taken from reference TRBV11-3 and TRBJ2-2): EAGVVQSPRYKIIEKKQPVAFWCNPISGHNTLYWYLQNLGQGPELLIRYENEEAVDDSQLPKDRFSAERLKGVDSTLKIQPAELGDSAVYLCASSLELRLAGDTGELFFGEGSRLTVL.

Many counts were recorded for this clonotype. The chain uses TRBV27 and TRBJ2-3; the D is unclear. This CDR3 region has 13 residues. CDR1 is MNHEY and CDR2 is SMNVEV in the germline V gene (reference sequence). Between the trimmed V and J ends, which lost 5 bases and 8 bases, there was a span of 14 bases. In nucleotides, the CDR3 is TGTGCCAGCAGTCAAACACACTATGCTACGCAGTATTTT. Translating gives CASSQTHYATQYF.

The rearrangement joins TRBV7-2 to TRBJ1-5, with D unclear. Trimming cost V 1 base and J 3 bases, with 10 bases left between them. CDR3 size: 15 residues. Germline CDR1 reads SGHTA; CDR2 reads FQGNSA. CDR3 residues: CASSLGSQINQPQHF. CDR3 coding DNA: TGTGCCAGCAGCTTAGGGTCCCAGATCAATCAGCCCCAGCATTTT.

This clonotype appeared a few times. A read error may account for a junction end that differs from germline. The chain is built from TRBV13 and TRBJ2-1; TRBD2 might be the D (6 bases). Germline V gene sequence: CDR1 PRHDT, CDR2 FYEKMQ (reference sequence). This CDR3 spans 15 amino acids. For the CDR3, the DNA is TGTGCCAGCAGCCCCCGGGAAGGGAGGTACAGTGAGCAGTTCTTC. This gives the protein CASSPREGRYSEQFF.

This clonotype came up many times. The V and J genes are TRBV7-3 and TRBJ2-5; 10 nucleotides align to TRBD1. The CDR3 has 15 residues. Germline CDR1 reads SGHTA; CDR2 reads FQGTGA. The V and J ends lost 6 bases and 5 bases, in that order; junction bases with no gene match: 9. The DNA of the CDR3 is TGTGCCAGCAGATTGGGACAGGGGCAGCGGGAGACCCAGTACTTC. Translation gives CASRLGQGQRETQYF.

The chain couples TRBV29-1 to TRBJ2-3; D perhaps matches TRBD1 (5 bases). V lost 5 bases, J lost 2 bases, and 14 bases lay in between. The germline gives CDR1 SQVTM, CDR2 ANQGSEA. The CDR3 is 14 amino acids. The CDR3 protein is CSVSVGQITDTQYF. The DNA for the CDR3 is TGCAGCGTTTCGGTGGGGCAGATCACAGATACGCAGTATTTT.

In nucleotides, the CDR3 is TGTGCCAGCAGCGCCCCTCCGGCGGAGGCGAACACCGGGGAGCTGTTTTTT. It translates to CASSAPPAEANTGELFF. This chain joins TRBV9 and TRBJ2-2; perhaps TRBD2 as D (5 bases). The V end was cut by 3 bases, the J end by 0 bases, with 15 bases between. The CDR3 has 17 residues. Germline CDR1 is SGDLS and CDR2 is YYNGEE.

This clonotype has a handful of counts. The chain combines TRBV7-8 with TRBJ2-7, with TRBD1 matching 9 bases. This CDR3 is 14 amino acids long. The J segment lost 1 base and the V segment lost 5 bases, leaving 3 bases of the junction unmatched. The V gene's germline CDR1 is SGHVS and CDR2 FQNEAQ. CDR3 coding DNA: TGTGCCAGCAGCGGGGACAGGGAATCCTACGAGCAGTACTTC. Its protein product is CASSGDRESYEQYF.

The CDR3 loop reads CASSLGGTEGTQPQHF. DNA of the CDR3: TGCGCCAGCAGCTTGGGCGGGACCGAGGGTACTCAGCCCCAGCATTTT. V is TRBV5-1 and J is TRBJ1-5, with D perhaps matching TRBD1 (5 bases). V was cut by 0 bases and J by 6 bases, with 16 bases left in between. The V gene's germline CDR1 is SGHRS and CDR2 YFSETQ. The CDR3 totals 16 residues.

The CDR3 loop is CSAPTGAMGLSQPQHF. The CDR3 nucleotides are TGCAGTGCTCCGACGGGTGCCATGGGGCTCAGCCAGCCCCAGCATTTT. The chain couples TRBV20-1 to TRBJ1-5, with D perhaps matching TRBD1 (5 bases). The CDR3 extends over 16 amino acids. Between the trimmed V and J ends, which lost 5 bases and 7 bases, there was a span of 24 bases. CDR1 and CDR2 from the germline V gene are DFQATT and SNEGSKA (reference sequence).

This clonotype was recorded many times. The chain employs TRBV5-1 and TRBJ1-2; D is ambiguous. Trimming took 0 bases from V and 6 from J, leaving 12 bases between them. CDR1 and CDR2 (germline): SGHRS, YFSETQ. The CDR3 is made up of 14 amino acids. The CDR3 nucleotides are TGCGCCAGCAGCTTGGTTATAGGGTCAAATGGCTACACCTTC. It codes for CASSLVIGSNGYTF.

This chain uses TRBV7-2 with TRBJ2-5; no clear D gene. The CDR3 length is 13 residues. Trimming shortened V by 3 bases and J by 5 bases, and 10 bases separated the two germline ends. Germline V CDR1 and CDR2: SGHTA, FQGNSA. CDR3 region: CASSFYLIETQYF. The CDR3 DNA is TGTGCCAGCAGCTTCTATTTGATCGAGACCCAGTACTTC.

This clonotype has ten or more counts. The gene calls are TRBV5-1 and TRBJ2-1; weak D call: TRBD1 (6 bases). CDR3 length: 14 amino acids. Trimming removed 1 base at V and 8 bases at J, with 13 bases between. CDR1 is SGHRS, CDR2 YFSETQ, per germline. CDR3 DNA: TGCGCCAGCAGCTTGTCCCAACAGGGCGATGAGCAGTTCTTC. Translation: CASSLSQQGDEQFF.

This clonotype was found a few times. This chain links TRBV5-5 with TRBJ1-4, with D uncertain. Trimming removed 4 bases from V and 12 bases from J, with 13 bases in between. Germline lookup yields CDR1 SGHKS and CDR2 YYEKEE (reference sequence). The CDR3 sequence is 12 residues long. CDR3: CASSAYLEELFF. Here the CDR3 DNA reads TGTGCCAGCAGCGCATACTTGGAGGAACTGTTTTTT.

This clonotype was counted at least ten times. This chain joins TRBV7-2 and TRBJ2-3, with TRBD2 matching over 7 bases. The J segment lost 2 bases and the V segment lost 5 bases, leaving 4 bases of the junction unmatched. The CDR3 runs 14 residues. Germline V CDR1 and CDR2: SGHTA, FQGNSA. The CDR3 reads CASSRGTITDTQYF. The DNA of the CDR3 is TGTGCCAGCAGCCGTGGGACTATCACAGATACGCAGTATTTT.

The table lists this clonotype with many counts. The V and J genes are TRBV6-5 and TRBJ1-1; unclear D gene. V was clipped by 0 bases and J by 4 bases, with 12 bases between them. The CDR3 runs 15 residues. In germline, CDR1 is MNHEY, CDR2 SVGAGI. In DNA form, the CDR3 reads TGTGCCAGCAGTTACTCGACCGGGTTAGGCACTGAAGCTTTCTTT. Translating gives CASSYSTGLGTEAFF.

This clonotype was seen only a few times. The gene calls are TRBV5-1 and TRBJ2-7, with 7 bases lining up with TRBD1. CDR1 is SGHRS and CDR2 is YFSETQ in the germline V gene. Losses at the gene ends were 4 bases for V and 12 bases for J; bases not matched to a gene: 16. The CDR3 spans 14 residues. The CDR3 protein is CASSLDLDRADRYF. The CDR3 DNA follows: TGCGCCAGCAGCCTAGACCTTGACAGGGCGGACCGGTACTTC.

This clonotype came up a few times. V is TRBV12-3 or TRBV12-4 and J is TRBJ2-1, with D perhaps TRBD1 (6 bases). CDR3 length: 12 residues. The ends were cut back, 5 bases at V and 15 bases at J, with 17 bases in the middle. CDR3 in DNA: TGTGCCAGCAGTCTGGACAGATGGGCCGCGTTCTTC. Amino acid sequence: CASSLDRWAAFF.